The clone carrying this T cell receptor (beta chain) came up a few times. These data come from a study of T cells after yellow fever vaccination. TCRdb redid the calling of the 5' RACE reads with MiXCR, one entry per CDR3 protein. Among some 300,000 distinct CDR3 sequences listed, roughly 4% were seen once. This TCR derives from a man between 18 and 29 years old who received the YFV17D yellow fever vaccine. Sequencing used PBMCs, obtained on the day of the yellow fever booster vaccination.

The CDR3 bases are TGTGCCAGCAGTCAGGGGGATGGGACGAACACCGGGGAGCTGTTTTTT. This gives the protein CASSQGDGTNTGELFF. V gene TRBV6-8 combines with J gene TRBJ2-2, with 7 bases that match TRBD1. CDR3 size: 16 residues. V lost 5 bases to trimming and J lost 0 bases; unmatched junction nucleotides: 6. Germline-derived CDR1 and CDR2 are MNHGY and SAAAGT.